Listed here are 14 T cell receptor beta chains from one sample, sequenced in a study of CD8 T cells in Susac syndrome (dated by TCRdb to the late 2010s). The protocol used for the library was the immunoSEQ multiplex PCR assay. RNA was extracted with the RNeasy kit and roughly 0.5 to 1 ug was reverse transcribed using random hexamers. The public sequencing data were trimmed at Q25 with fastp and processed into clonotypes with MiXCR by TCRdb, which kept only in-frame beta chains. Duplicate CDR3 protein sequences are folded into a single record with the most common DNA and genes. Across this sample there are some 300,000 distinct CDR3 sequences, with around nine tenths seen only once. The top ten clones comprise less than 0.2% of the sample. Sequencing used CD8+ T cells from PBMCs. These receptors all stem from a human donor with multiple sclerosis.

CDR3 region: CASSLSTAGPEVNYGYTF. The DNA of the CDR3 is TGTGCCAGCAGTTTATCCACCGCGGGGCCTGAAGTTAACTATGGCTACACCTTC. This chain connects TRBV12-3 or TRBV12-4 to TRBJ1-2; D perhaps matches TRBD1 (5 bases). Trimming took 2 bases from V and 1 from J, leaving 20 bases between them. The CDR3 consists of 18 residues.

The chain employs TRBV19 and TRBJ2-1; D may be TRBD1 (6 bases). The germline V gene encodes CDR1 LNHDA and CDR2 SQIVND (reference sequence). Deletions cut 5 bases from V and 2 bases from J, with 10 bases between. The CDR3 length is 14 residues. In nucleotides, the CDR3 is TGTGCCAGTAGTTACAGGGTGGCCTACAATGAGCAGTTCTTC. The encoded protein is CASSYRVAYNEQFF.

This clonotype was found a few times. The chain uses TRBV28 and TRBJ2-3; D unclear. CDR3 length equals 15 residues. Deletions cut 6 bases from V and 4 bases from J, with 17 bases between. CDR1 and CDR2 from the germline V gene are MDHEN and SYDVKM. The CDR3 here is CASRGIGVAADTQYF. CDR3 DNA sequence: TGTGCCAGCAGGGGTATTGGGGTGGCCGCAGATACGCAGTATTTT.

The V and J genes are TRBV2 and TRBJ2-5; 12 nucleotides align to TRBD2. The J segment lost 0 bases and the V segment lost 4 bases, leaving 0 bases of the junction unmatched. Germline CDR1 and CDR2: SNHLY and FYNNEI. The CDR3 loop spans 15 amino acids. The CDR3 protein is CASSGTSGDQETQYF. Here the CDR3 DNA reads TGTGCCAGCAGTGGGACTAGCGGGGACCAAGAGACCCAGTACTTC. The variable domain in full, completed from reference TRBV2 and TRBJ2-5, reads EPEVTQTPSHQVTQMGQEVILRCVPISNHLYFYWYRQILGQKVEFLVSFYNNEISEKSEIFDDQFSVERPDGSNFTLKIRSTKLEDSAMYFCASSGTSGDQETQYFGPGTRLLVL.

This chain uses TRBV30 with TRBJ1-1; D is undetermined. CDR1 and CDR2 (germline): GTSNPN, SVGIG (reference sequence). This CDR3 has 15 amino acids. Trimming stripped 0 bases from V and 0 bases from J, with 11 bases between. DNA for the CDR3: TGTGCCTGGAGTGTACCGGCCTTGATGAACACTGAAGCTTTCTTT. Amino acid sequence: CAWSVPALMNTEAFF. Variable domain in full (rest from reference TRBV30 and TRBJ1-1): SQTIHQWPATLVQPVGSPLSLECTVEGTSNPNLYWYRQAAGRGLQLLFYSVGIGQISSEVPQNLSASRPQDRQFILSSKKLLLSDSGFYLCAWSVPALMNTEAFFGQGTRLTVV.

The genes are TRBV9 and TRBJ1-5; D is perhaps TRBD1 (6 bases). CDR1 and CDR2 (germline): SGDLS, YYNGEE. Trimming shortened V by 2 bases and J by 3 bases, and 12 bases separated the two germline ends. The CDR3 runs to 15 residues. The CDR3 loop is CASSVGGLNNQPQHF. CDR3 bases: TGTGCCAGCAGCGTCGGGGGGCTGAACAATCAGCCCCAGCATTTT.

V and J are TRBV7-2 and TRBJ2-1; D is unclear. V lost 3 bases to trimming and J lost 0 bases, with 15 bases between them. The CDR3 runs 17 residues. Per the germline V gene, CDR1 is SGHTA and CDR2 is FQGNSA. The CDR3 DNA is TGTGCCAGCAGCTTGTGGGTTGGGGATAGCTCCTACAATGAGCAGTTCTTC. Amino acid sequence: CASSLWVGDSSYNEQFF.

The chain employs TRBV12-3 or TRBV12-4 and TRBJ2-3; D could derive from TRBD1 or TRBD2 (6 bases each). The CDR3 contains 14 residues. The V end was cut by 6 bases, the J end by 2 bases, with 12 bases between. The CDR3 region has the DNA TGTGCCAGCAGAATTAGGGGGGCCACAGATACGCAGTATTTT. Its translation is CASRIRGATDTQYF.

The chain combines TRBV28 with TRBJ2-1, with 14 bases lining up with TRBD2. Germline V CDR1 and CDR2: MDHEN, SYDVKM. The CDR3 runs to 15 residues. The ends lost 6 bases at V and 7 bases at J; junction bases unmatched: 5. The CDR3 protein is CASRKTSGRGNEQFF. The CDR3 region has the DNA TGTGCCAGCAGGAAGACTAGCGGGAGGGGGAATGAGCAGTTCTTC.

This chain's CDR3 is CSARGVGLAAITDTQYF. DNA of the CDR3: TGCAGTGCTAGAGGGGTGGGTCTAGCGGCAATCACAGATACGCAGTATTTT. J is TRBJ2-3 and V is TRBV20-1, with TRBD2 matching over 7 bases. Trimming removed 1 base from V and 2 bases from J; junction bases left unmatched: 12. CDR3 size: 17 residues. Germline V gene sequence: CDR1 DFQATT, CDR2 SNEGSKA (reference sequence).

Here the CDR3 DNA reads TGCAGCGGGTGGGCCGCGGATGGCTACACCTTC. Translation gives CSGWAADGYTF. V and J are TRBV29-1 and TRBJ1-2; D is undetermined. The V gene lost 7 bases and the J gene lost 6 bases, with 12 bases spanning the gap. CDR3 length equals 11 residues. Germline V lookup: CDR1 SQVTM, CDR2 ANQGSEA.

This clonotype was seen only a few times. The chain has TRBV11-2 and TRBJ2-1, with no clear D. The CDR3 totals 17 residues. Germline assignment: CDR1 SGHAT and CDR2 FQNNGV. Trimming removed 5 bases from V and 7 bases from J, with 24 bases in between. CDR3 residues: CASSLFERFGVVNEQFF. Written as DNA, the CDR3 is TGTGCCAGCAGCCTCTTCGAGCGATTCGGAGTCGTTAATGAGCAGTTCTTC.

The rearrangement uses TRBV7-9 and TRBJ2-5; D is undetermined. The germline V gene encodes CDR1 SEHNR and CDR2 FQNEAQ (reference sequence). The CDR3 spans 14 residues. V lost 4 bases, J lost 1 base, and 10 bases lay in between. CDR3 residues: CASSWVTVQETQYF. DNA of the CDR3: TGTGCCAGCAGCTGGGTTACAGTCCAAGAGACCCAGTACTTC. The complete variable domain, with remaining parts taken from reference TRBV7-9 and TRBJ2-5, reads DTGVSQNPRHKITKRGQNVTFRCDPISEHNRLYWYRQTLGQGPEFLTYFQNEAQLEKSRLLSDRFSAERPKGSFSTLEIQRTEQGDSAMYLCASSWVTVQETQYFGPGTRLLVL.

V and J are TRBV9 and TRBJ2-7; a possible D gene is TRBD2 (5 bases). With 9 bases removed from V and 4 bases from J, the gap between germline ends came to 11 bases. Germline values: CDR1 SGDLS, CDR2 YYNGEE. The CDR3 totals 11 residues. CDR3 residues: CANPGSYEQYF. CDR3 nucleotide sequence: TGTGCCAACCCGGGGTCGTACGAGCAGTACTTC.